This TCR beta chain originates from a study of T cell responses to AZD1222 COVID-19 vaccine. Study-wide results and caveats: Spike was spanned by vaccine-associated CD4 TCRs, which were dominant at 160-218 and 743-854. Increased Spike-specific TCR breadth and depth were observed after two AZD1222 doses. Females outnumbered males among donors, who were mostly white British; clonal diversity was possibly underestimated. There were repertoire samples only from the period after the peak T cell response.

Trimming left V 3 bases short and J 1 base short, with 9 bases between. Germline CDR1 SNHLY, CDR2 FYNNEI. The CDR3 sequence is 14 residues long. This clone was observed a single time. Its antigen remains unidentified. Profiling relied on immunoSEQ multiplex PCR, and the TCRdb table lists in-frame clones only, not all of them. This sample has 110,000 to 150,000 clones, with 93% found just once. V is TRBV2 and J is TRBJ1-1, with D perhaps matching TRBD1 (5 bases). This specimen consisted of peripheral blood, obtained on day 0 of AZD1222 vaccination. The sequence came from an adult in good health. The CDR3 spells CASSDGGSNTEAFF. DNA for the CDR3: TGTGCCAGCAGTGATGGGGGTTCGAACACTGAAGCTTTCTTT.